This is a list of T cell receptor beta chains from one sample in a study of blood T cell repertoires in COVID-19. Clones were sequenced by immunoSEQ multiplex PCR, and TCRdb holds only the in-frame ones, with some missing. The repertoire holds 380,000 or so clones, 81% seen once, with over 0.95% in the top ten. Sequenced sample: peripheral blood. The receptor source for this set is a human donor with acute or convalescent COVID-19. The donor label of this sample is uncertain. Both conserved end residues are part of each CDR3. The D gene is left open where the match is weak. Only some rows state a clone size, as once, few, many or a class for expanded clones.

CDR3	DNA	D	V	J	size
CASSLRLASHNEQFF	TGTGCCAGCAGCTTAAGACTAGCGAGCCACAATGAGCAGTTCTTC	TRBD2	TRBV11-2	TRBJ2-1	-
CASSGGLSGEKLFF	TGTGCCAGCAGTGGCGGGCTTAGCGGTGAAAAACTGTTTTTT	-	TRBV2	TRBJ1-4	-
CASSVGREGAEAFF	TGTGCCAGCAGCGTAGGCCGGGAGGGAGCTGAAGCTTTCTTT	-	TRBV9	TRBJ1-1	-
CASSLQGVNTEAFF	TGTGCCAGCAGTTTACAGGGGGTTAACACTGAAGCTTTCTTT	TRBD1	TRBV2	TRBJ1-1	-
CANLPGGGQEMNTEAFF	TGTGCCAACCTCCCAGGGGGTGGACAGGAGATGAACACTGAAGCTTTCTTT	-	TRBV21-1	TRBJ1-1	-
CASSQKRDSYTGELFF	TGTGCCAGCAGCCAGAAACGGGACTCCTACACCGGGGAGCTGTTTTTT	-	TRBV4-2	TRBJ2-2	-
CASSSTGGVQPQHF	TGTGCCAGCAGCTCGACAGGGGGCGTTCAGCCCCAGCATTTT	TRBD1	TRBV5-5	TRBJ1-5	-
CASSYPMGGPQWDGELFF	TGTGCCAGCAGTTACCCTATGGGGGGGCCCCAATGGGACGGGGAGCTGTTTTTT	-	TRBV6-2/TRBV6-3	TRBJ2-2	-
CARFLAGYTDTQYF	TGTGCCAGATTTTTGGCGGGATACACAGATACGCAGTATTTT	-	TRBV6-4	TRBJ2-3	-
CASSTARVLSSPLHF	TGTGCCAGCAGCACCGCGCGGGTTCTTAGTTCACCCCTCCACTTT	-	TRBV11-2	TRBJ1-6	-
CASSPPKSRRGGGIEQFF	TGTGCCAGCAGCCCCCCTAAGTCTAGGCGTGGAGGGGGCATTGAGCAGTTCTTC	-	TRBV27	TRBJ2-1	-
CASSLGETEAFF	TGTGCCAGCAGCTTAGGAGAGACTGAAGCTTTCTTT	-	TRBV7-9	TRBJ1-1	-
CAISATPGYEQYF	TGTGCCATCTCGGCTACCCCCGGGTACGAGCAGTACTTC	-	TRBV10-3	TRBJ2-7	-
CASSYGRAGQPQHF	TGTGCCAGCAGCTACGGGAGGGCGGGTCAGCCCCAGCATTTT	-	TRBV3-1/TRBV3-2	TRBJ1-5	once
CASSQGVSYSNQPQHF	TGTGCCAGCAGCCAAGGAGTAAGTTATAGCAATCAGCCCCAGCATTTT	-	TRBV3-1/TRBV3-2	TRBJ1-5	-
CASRKSAGGFTDTQYF	TGTGCCAGCAGAAAATCAGCGGGAGGCTTCACAGATACGCAGTATTTT	TRBD2	TRBV5-6	TRBJ2-3	-
CASSPGTGSYEQYF	TGTGCCAGCAGCCCCGGGACAGGGTCCTACGAGCAGTACTTC	TRBD1	TRBV5-4	TRBJ2-7	-
CASSQVLDRGHGYTF	TGCGCCAGCAGCCAAGTCCTCGACAGGGGGCATGGCTACACCTTC	TRBD1	TRBV4-1	TRBJ1-2	-
CASWRTANTEAFF	TGTGCCAGCTGGAGGACAGCGAACACTGAAGCTTTCTTT	-	TRBV27	TRBJ1-1	-
CASSRTDGTRGELFF	TGTGCCAGCAGTCGGACCGATGGGACACGCGGGGAGCTGTTTTTT	-	TRBV28	TRBJ2-2	-